This T cell receptor beta chain was observed in a study of technical replicates of blood from several donors. TCRdb keeps only in-frame clones here, not all; method: immunoSEQ multiplex PCR. The top ten clones hold roughly 5.2% of a sample with tens of thousands of clones, 87% of them seen once. The V gene's germline CDR1 is SGHVS and CDR2 FQNEAQ. J gave up 6 bases and V 4 bases, and 11 bases lay outside the gene matches. This CDR3 spans 15 amino acids. This clone occurred a few times. This clonotype originated in a human donor in good health. Some clones in this sample may be carry-over from other donors' samples. Sequencing was carried out using PBMCs. The rearrangement joins TRBV7-8 to TRBJ2-7, with 8 bases identical to TRBD2. CDR3: CASSWSRAGAGEQYF. The CDR3 DNA reads as TGTGCCAGCAGCTGGTCTAGAGCGGGAGCAGGCGAGCAGTACTTC.